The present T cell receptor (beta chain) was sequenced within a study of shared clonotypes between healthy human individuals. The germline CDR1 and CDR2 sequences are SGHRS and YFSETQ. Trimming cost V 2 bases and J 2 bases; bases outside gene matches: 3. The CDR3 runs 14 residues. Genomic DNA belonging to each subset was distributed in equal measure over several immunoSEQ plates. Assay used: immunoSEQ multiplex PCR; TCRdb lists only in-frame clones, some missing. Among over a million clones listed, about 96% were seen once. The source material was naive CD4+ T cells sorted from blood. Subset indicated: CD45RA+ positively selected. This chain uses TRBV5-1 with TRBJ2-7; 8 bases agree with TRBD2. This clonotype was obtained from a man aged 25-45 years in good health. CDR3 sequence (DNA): TGCGCCAGCAGCTTAGCGGGGGACGCCTACGAGCAGTACTTC. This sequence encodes CASSLAGDAYEQYF.